Following are 3 T cell receptor beta chains from one sample sequenced in a study of blood T cell repertoires in COVID-19. Method: immunoSEQ multiplex PCR; TCRdb's copy keeps in-frame clones and lacks some. The table shows around 210,000 clones, with 85% to 90% occurring only once. The sequenced sample consisted of peripheral blood. These receptors were obtained from a woman aged 70-85 years with acute or convalescent COVID-19.

This sequence joins TRBV6-6 and TRBJ1-6, with D possibly being TRBD1 (6 bases). The CDR3 has 14 amino acids. With 6 bases removed from V and 7 bases from J, the gap between germline ends came to 13 bases. Germline CDR1 and CDR2: MNHNY and SVGAGI (reference sequence). This CDR3 reads CASSPTGSNSPLHF. The CDR3 DNA sequence: TGTGCCAGCAGCCCTACAGGGTCGAATTCACCCCTCCACTTT.

The chain is built from TRBV19 and TRBJ1-3; 7 nucleotides match TRBD1. The CDR3 sequence is 14 residues long. V was clipped by 6 bases and J by 4 bases; unmatched bases: 6. Germline assignment: CDR1 LNHDA and CDR2 SQIVND (reference sequence). CDR3 region: CASSPTGPGNTIYF. The CDR3 DNA reads as TGTGCCAGTAGCCCGACAGGGCCCGGAAACACCATATATTTT.

The chain employs TRBV27 and TRBJ1-6; no definite D call. Germline V lookup: CDR1 MNHEY, CDR2 SMNVEV (reference sequence). The CDR3 runs to 14 residues. V was shortened by 3 bases and J by 0 bases, with 3 bases between the two germline ends. CDR3 sequence reads: CASSFSSYNSPLHF. DNA of the CDR3: TGTGCCAGCAGTTTCAGCTCCTATAATTCACCCCTCCACTTT.